This paragraph reports one T cell receptor beta chain. The antigen remains undetermined. These data belong to a study of OX40 agonist ivuxolimab in advanced cancers. Looking at the study overall: Partial responses were seen in three patients, one with hepatocellular carcinoma and two with cutaneous melanoma.

The CDR3 contains 14 residues. CDR1 SGHDN and CDR2 FVKESK come from the germline V gene. The ends lost 3 bases at V and 3 bases at J; junction bases unmatched: 3. The data were produced by immunoSEQ multiplex PCR, yet TCRdb's version contains in-frame clones alone and is incomplete. The table lists over 60,000 clones, 85% to 90% of them singletons. Study results and caveats: Partial responders dosed at 0.1-3.0 mg/kg displayed clonal expansion ranking among the lowest. The work left the antigen specificity of expanded peripheral T cells undetermined. Some of the nonresponding patients also showed low levels of normalized T-cell clonal expansion.

This chain joins TRBV14 and TRBJ1-2, with 8 bases that match TRBD1. This receptor was obtained from an adult with an advanced solid tumor such as melanoma, head and neck, liver or kidney cancer. This sample comprised CD4+ or CD8+ T cells sorted from blood, obtained in a trial of the OX40 agonist ivuxolimab. CDR3 protein: CASSQDREHYGYTF. CDR3 coding DNA: TGTGCCAGCAGCCAGGACAGGGAGCACTATGGCTACACCTTC.